One sample yielded the 4 T cell receptor beta chains listed below, sequenced in a study of neurological immune-mediated disorders. TCRdb recomputed calls from the 5' RACE reads with MiXCR, one row per CDR3 protein. This sample carries 18,000 or so distinct CDR3 sequences, 14% of them seen once, and the ten largest clones take less than 9.5%. The material sequenced was CD4+ T cells from blood. Receptor source: a woman aged 60-70 years with HTLV-1-associated myelopathy (HAM/TSP).

Ten or more counts support this clonotype. The V call is TRBV5-1, the J call TRBJ2-7; 10 bases match TRBD1. Trimming removed 0 bases from V and 5 bases from J; junction bases left unmatched: 5. CDR1 and CDR2 from the germline V gene are SGHRS and YFSETQ. CDR3 length: 15 amino acids. The CDR3 sequence: CASSLAGTGANEQYF. The CDR3 nucleotides read TGCGCCAGCAGCTTGGCTGGGACAGGGGCCAACGAGCAGTACTTC.

This clonotype was seen at least ten times. The rearrangement joins TRBV5-1 to TRBJ1-4, with 11 bases fitting TRBD1. Germline assignment: CDR1 SGHRS and CDR2 YFSETQ. V dropped 4 bases and J dropped 2; count of bases not matched to a gene: 7. The CDR3 totals 17 residues. CDR3 sequence: CASSSRDRGSTNEKLFF. The CDR3 bases are TGCGCCAGCAGCAGCCGGGACAGGGGGTCCACTAATGAAAAACTGTTTTTT.

This clonotype was detected ten times or more. The CDR3 sequence is CASSLEVSPFYEQYF. For the CDR3, the DNA is TGTGCCAGCAGCTTAGAGGTATCTCCATTCTACGAGCAGTACTTC. The rearrangement links TRBV7-2 to TRBJ2-7; no definite D call. The CDR3 length is 15 residues. Germline V lookup: CDR1 SGHTA, CDR2 FQGNSA. V gave up 1 base and J gave up 3 bases, with 13 bases separating them.

Relative to its sample, this clonotype is medium-sized. The chain's CDR3 is CASVVSLSNTGELFF. The CDR3 DNA is TGTGCCAGCGTTGTTAGCCTGTCGAACACCGGGGAGCTGTTTTTT. J is TRBJ2-2 and V is TRBV6-6; D uncertain. Trimming pared 8 bases from V and 0 bases from J, leaving 13 bases between. The CDR3 is made up of 15 amino acids. Germline values: CDR1 MNHNY, CDR2 SVGAGI (reference sequence).